This T cell receptor (beta chain) was sequenced for a study of CD8+ T cells in alopecia areata. A note on this clone: The antigen remains undetermined.

Regarding the study as a whole: There was only one nonresponder, so it was unclear how baseline CD8+ expansion relates to response.

cDNA prepared by RNA extraction and subsequent reverse transcription served as the template for sequencing. TCRdb's table, derived via immunoSEQ multiplex PCR, lists solely in-frame clones and lacks some. The sample has more than 150,000 clones; about 51% are singletons. Treatment meaning: oral pan-JAK inhibitor, 5-10 mg twice daily. Peripheral blood samples and lesional scalp punch biopsies were obtained from alopecia areata patients. The sequence was obtained from a human donor with alopecia areata. The sequencing used CD8+ T cells sorted from blood, collected at approximately week 51, from a patient treated with tofacitinib.

CDR3 in amino acids: CASSVAAGEKYGYTF. CDR3 sequence (DNA): TGTGCCAGCAGCGTAGCTGCAGGGGAAAAGTATGGCTACACCTTC. The chain employs TRBV9 and TRBJ1-2, with TRBD1 as a possible D gene (6 bases). Trimming removed 0 bases at V and 5 bases at J, with 14 bases between. This CDR3 spans 15 amino acids. Germline assignment: CDR1 SGDLS and CDR2 YYNGEE. Complete variable domain (other parts from reference TRBV9 and TRBJ1-2): DSGVTQTPKHLITATGQRVTLRCSPRSGDLSVYWYQQSLDQGLQFLIQYYNGEERAKGNILERFSAQQFPDLHSELNLSSLELGDSALYFCASSVAAGEKYGYTFGSGTRLTVV.